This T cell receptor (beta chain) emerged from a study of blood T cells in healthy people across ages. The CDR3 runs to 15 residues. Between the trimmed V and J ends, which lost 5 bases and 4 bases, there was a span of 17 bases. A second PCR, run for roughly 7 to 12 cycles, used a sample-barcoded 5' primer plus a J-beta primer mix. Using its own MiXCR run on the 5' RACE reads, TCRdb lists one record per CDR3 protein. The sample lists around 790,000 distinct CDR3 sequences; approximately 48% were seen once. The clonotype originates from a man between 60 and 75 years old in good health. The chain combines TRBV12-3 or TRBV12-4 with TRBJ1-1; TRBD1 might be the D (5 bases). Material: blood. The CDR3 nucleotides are TGTGCCAGCAGTCCAACAACAACCGGGGGCACTGAAGCTTTCTTT. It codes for CASSPTTTGGTEAFF.